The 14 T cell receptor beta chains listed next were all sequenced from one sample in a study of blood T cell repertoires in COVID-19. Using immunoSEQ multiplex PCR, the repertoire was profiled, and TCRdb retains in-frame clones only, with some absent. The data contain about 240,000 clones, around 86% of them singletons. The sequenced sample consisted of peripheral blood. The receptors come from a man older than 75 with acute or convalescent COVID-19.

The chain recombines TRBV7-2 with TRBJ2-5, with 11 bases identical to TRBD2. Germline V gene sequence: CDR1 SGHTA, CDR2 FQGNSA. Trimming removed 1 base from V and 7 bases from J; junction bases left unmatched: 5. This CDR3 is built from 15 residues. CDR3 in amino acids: CASSLVTSGRGTQYF. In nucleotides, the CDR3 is TGTGCCAGCAGCTTAGTCACTAGCGGGAGAGGGACCCAGTACTTC.

The CDR3 region is CASGQGTGGDCEQYF. Written as DNA, the CDR3 is TGTGCCAGCGGCCAAGGGACAGGGGGGGATTGCGAGCAGTACTTC. This chain connects TRBV21-1 to TRBJ2-7; the table's D call, TRBD1, has no DNA check behind it. TRBV21-1 is an annotated pseudogene. CDR3 length: 15 amino acids.

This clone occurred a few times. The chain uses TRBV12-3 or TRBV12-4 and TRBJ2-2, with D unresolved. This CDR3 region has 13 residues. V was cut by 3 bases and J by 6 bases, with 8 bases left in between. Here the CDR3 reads CASSFLESGELFF. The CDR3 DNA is TGTGCCAGCAGTTTTCTCGAGTCCGGGGAGCTGTTTTTT.

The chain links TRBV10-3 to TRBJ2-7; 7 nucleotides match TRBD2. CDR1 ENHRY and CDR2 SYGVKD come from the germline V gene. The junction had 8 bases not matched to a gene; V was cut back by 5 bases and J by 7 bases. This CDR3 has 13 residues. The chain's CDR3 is CAISSLSGGEQYF. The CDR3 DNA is TGTGCCATCAGTAGCTTATCCGGGGGGGAGCAGTACTTC.

The CDR3 here is CASSRDRTGAEETQYF. The CDR3 bases are TGTGCCAGCAGCCGGGATAGGACAGGGGCGGAAGAGACCCAGTACTTC. The V call is TRBV7-9, the J call TRBJ2-5; 9 positions match TRBD1. Looked up from germline, CDR1 is SEHNR and CDR2 is FQNEAQ (reference sequence). Trimming cost V 5 bases and J 3 bases; bases outside gene matches: 10. The CDR3 has 16 residues.

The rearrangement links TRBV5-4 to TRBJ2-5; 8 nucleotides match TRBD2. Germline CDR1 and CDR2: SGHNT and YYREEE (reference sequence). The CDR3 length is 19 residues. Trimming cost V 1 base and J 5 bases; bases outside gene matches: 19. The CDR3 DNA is TGTGCCAGCAGCTTGCCTAAATCAGGCGTCAGCGGGAGTGTGGAGACCCAGTACTTC. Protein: CASSLPKSGVSGSVETQYF.

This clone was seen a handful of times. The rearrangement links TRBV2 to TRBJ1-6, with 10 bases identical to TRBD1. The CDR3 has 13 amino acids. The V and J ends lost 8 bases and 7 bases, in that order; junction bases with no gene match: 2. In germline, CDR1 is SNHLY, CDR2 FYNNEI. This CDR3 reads CASLTGGNSPLHF. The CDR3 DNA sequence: TGTGCCAGCTTGACAGGGGGCAATTCACCCCTCCACTTT.

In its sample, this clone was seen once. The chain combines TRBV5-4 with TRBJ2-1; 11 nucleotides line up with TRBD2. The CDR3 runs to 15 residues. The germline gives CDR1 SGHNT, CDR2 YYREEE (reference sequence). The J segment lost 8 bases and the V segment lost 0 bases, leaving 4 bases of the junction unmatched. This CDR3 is CASSLVLAGEYEQFF. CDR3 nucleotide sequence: TGTGCCAGCAGCTTGGTACTAGCGGGAGAGTATGAGCAGTTCTTC.

The CDR3 loop is CASSLPPGSRGYTF. CDR3 DNA sequence: TGTGCCAGCAGTCTCCCCCCGGGGTCGCGGGGCTACACCTTC. The genes are TRBV28 and TRBJ1-2, with D unclear. Trimming shortened V by 5 bases and J by 8 bases, and 18 bases separated the two germline ends. Germline lookup yields CDR1 MDHEN and CDR2 SYDVKM. There are 14 residues in the CDR3.

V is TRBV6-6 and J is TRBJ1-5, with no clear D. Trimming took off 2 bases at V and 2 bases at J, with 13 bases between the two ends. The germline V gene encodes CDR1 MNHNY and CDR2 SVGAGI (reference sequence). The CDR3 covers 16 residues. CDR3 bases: TGTGCCAGCAGTTACCCCGTGGGAGAAGGCAATCAGCCCCAGCATTTT. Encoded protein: CASSYPVGEGNQPQHF.

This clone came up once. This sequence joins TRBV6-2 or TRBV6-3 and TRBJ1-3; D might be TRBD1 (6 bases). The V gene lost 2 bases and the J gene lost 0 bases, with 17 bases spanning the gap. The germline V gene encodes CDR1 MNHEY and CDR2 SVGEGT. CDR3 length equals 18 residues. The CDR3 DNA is TGTGCCAGCAGTTACGACCCTCAGACAGGATACTCTGGAAACACCATATATTTT. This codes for CASSYDPQTGYSGNTIYF.

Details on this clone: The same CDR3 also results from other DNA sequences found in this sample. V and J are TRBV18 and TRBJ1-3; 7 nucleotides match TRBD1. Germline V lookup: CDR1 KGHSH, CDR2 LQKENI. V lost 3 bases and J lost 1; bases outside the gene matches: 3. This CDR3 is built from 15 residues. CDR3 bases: TGTGCCAGCTCACCGCGGACAGGTTCTGGAAACACCATATATTTT. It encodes CASSPRTGSGNTIYF.

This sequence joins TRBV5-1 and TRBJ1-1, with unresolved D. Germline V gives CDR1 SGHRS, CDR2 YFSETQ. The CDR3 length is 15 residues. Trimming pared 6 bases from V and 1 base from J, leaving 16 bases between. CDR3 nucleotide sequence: TGCGCCAGCACAAGATTCAGCGCCGAGAACACTGAAGCTTTCTTT. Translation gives CASTRFSAENTEAFF.

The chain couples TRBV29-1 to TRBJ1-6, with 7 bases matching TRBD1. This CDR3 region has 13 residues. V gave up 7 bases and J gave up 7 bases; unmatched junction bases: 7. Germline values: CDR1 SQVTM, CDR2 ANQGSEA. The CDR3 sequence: CSAMTGSNSPLHF. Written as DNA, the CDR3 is TGCAGCGCTATGACAGGGAGCAATTCACCCCTCCACTTT.